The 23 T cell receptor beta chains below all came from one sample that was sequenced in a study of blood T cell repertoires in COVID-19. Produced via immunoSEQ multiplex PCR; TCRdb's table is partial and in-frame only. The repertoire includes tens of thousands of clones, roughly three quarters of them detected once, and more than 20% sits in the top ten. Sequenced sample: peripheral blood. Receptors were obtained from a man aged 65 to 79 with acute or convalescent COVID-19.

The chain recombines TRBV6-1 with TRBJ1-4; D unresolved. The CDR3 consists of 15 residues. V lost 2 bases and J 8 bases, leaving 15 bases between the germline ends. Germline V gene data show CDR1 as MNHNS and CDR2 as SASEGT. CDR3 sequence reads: CASSERGYLAEKLFF. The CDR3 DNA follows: TGTGCCAGCAGTGAAAGAGGGTACCTAGCCGAAAAACTGTTTTTT.

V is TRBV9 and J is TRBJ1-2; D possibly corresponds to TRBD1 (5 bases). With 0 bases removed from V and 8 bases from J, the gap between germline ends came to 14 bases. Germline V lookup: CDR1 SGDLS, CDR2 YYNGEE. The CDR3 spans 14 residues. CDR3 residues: CASSVERVDTGYTF. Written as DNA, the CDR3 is TGTGCCAGCAGCGTAGAAAGGGTGGACACGGGCTACACCTTC.

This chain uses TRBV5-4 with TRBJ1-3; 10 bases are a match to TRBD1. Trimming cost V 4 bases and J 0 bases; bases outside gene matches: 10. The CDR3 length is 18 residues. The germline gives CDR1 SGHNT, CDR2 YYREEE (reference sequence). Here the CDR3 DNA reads TGTGCCAGCAGCCGAGGGACAGGGGCCCCGAGCTCTGGAAACACCATATATTTT. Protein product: CASSRGTGAPSSGNTIYF.

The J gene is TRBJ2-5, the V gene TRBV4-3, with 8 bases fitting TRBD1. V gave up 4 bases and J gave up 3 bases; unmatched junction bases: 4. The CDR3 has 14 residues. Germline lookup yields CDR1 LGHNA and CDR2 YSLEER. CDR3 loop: CASSLQTGEETQYF. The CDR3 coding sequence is TGCGCCAGCAGCCTCCAGACAGGGGAAGAGACCCAGTACTTC.

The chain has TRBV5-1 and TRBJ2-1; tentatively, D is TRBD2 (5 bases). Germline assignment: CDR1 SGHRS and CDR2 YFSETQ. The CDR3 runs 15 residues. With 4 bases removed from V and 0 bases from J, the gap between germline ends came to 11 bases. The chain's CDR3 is CASSMDWSSYNEQFF. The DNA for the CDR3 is TGCGCCAGCAGCATGGACTGGAGCTCCTACAATGAGCAGTTCTTC.

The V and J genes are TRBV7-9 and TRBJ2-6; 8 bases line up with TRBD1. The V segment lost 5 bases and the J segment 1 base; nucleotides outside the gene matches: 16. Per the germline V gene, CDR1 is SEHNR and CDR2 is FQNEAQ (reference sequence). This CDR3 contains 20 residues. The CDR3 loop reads CASSTTKDRVAYSGANVLTF. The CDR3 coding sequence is TGTGCCAGCAGCACGACGAAGGACAGGGTAGCGTATTCTGGGGCCAACGTCCTGACTTTC.

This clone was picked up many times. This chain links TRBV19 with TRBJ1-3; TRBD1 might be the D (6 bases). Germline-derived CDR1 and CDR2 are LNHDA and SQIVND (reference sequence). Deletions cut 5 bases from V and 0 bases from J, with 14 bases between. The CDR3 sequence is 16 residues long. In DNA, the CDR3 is TGTGCCAGTAGTCCAGGGGACGCCAGCTCTGGAAACACCATATATTTT. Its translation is CASSPGDASSGNTIYF.

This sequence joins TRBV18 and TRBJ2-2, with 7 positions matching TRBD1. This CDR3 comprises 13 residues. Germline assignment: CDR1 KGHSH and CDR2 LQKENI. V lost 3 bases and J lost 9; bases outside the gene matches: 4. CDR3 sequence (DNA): TGTGCCAGCTCACCCCAGGGGGTCCGGGAGCTGTTTTTT. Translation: CASSPQGVRELFF.

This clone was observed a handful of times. CDR3 region: CASSKISGSFSYGELFF. Written as DNA, the CDR3 is TGTGCCAGCAGCAAGATAAGCGGGAGCTTCTCTTACGGGGAGCTGTTTTTT. The chain carries TRBV25-1 and TRBJ2-2; TRBD2 matches at 8 bases. Germline CDR1 reads MGHDK; CDR2 reads SYGVNS. CDR3 size: 17 residues. Trimming took 6 bases from V and 7 from J; bases not matched to a gene: 16.

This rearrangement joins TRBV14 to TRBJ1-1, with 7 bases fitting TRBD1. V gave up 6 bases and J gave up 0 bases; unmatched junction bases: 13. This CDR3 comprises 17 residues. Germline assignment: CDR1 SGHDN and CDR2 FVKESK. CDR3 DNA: TGTGCCAGCAGGAGAGGGGGCGTTAAAGATTTGAACACTGAAGCTTTCTTT. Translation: CASRRGGVKDLNTEAFF. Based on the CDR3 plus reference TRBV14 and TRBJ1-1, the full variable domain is EAGVTQFPSHSVIEKGQTVTLRCDPISGHDNLYWYRRVMGKEIKFLLHFVKESKQDESGMPNNRFLAERTGGTYSTLKVQPAELEDSGVYFCASRRGGVKDLNTEAFFGQGTRLTVV.

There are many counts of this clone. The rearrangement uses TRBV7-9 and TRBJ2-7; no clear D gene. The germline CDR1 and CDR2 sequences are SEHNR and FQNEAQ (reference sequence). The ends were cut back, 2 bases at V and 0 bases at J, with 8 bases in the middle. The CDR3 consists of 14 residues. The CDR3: CASSLLQNSYEQYF. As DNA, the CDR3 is TGTGCCAGCAGCTTACTCCAGAACTCCTACGAGCAGTACTTC.

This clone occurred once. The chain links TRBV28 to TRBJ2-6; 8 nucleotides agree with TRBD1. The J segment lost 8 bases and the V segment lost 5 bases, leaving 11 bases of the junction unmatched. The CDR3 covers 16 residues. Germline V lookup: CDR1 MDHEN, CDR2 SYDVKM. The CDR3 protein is CASSPPTGVGSNVLTF. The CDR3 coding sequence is TGTGCCAGCAGTCCACCGACAGGGGTCGGCTCCAACGTCCTGACTTTC.

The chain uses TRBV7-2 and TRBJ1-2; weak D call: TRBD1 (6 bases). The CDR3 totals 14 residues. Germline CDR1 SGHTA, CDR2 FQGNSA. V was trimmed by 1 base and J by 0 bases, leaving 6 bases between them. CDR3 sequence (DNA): TGTGCCAGCAGCTTAGGGGGGCCTAACTATGGCTACACCTTC. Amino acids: CASSLGGPNYGYTF.

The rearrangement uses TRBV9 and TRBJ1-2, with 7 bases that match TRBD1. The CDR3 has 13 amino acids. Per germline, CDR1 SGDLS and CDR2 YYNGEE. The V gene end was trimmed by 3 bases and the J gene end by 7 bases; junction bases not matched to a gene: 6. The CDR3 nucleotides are TGTGCCAGCAGCGACCGACAGGGACGTGGCTACACCTTC. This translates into CASSDRQGRGYTF.

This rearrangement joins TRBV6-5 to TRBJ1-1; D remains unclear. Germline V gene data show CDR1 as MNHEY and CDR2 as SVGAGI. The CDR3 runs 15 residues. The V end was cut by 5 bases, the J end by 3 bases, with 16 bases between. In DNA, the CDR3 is TGTGCCAGCAGTACCCTCGCGGGCGGGTACACTGAAGCTTTCTTT. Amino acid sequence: CASSTLAGGYTEAFF.

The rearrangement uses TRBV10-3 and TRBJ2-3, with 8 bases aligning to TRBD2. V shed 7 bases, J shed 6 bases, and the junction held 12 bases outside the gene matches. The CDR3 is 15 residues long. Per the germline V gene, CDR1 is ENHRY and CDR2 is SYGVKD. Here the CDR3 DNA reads TGTGCCATCAAAGGTCCGGGAGGGGGTGTGGATACGCAGTATTTT. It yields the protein CAIKGPGGGVDTQYF.

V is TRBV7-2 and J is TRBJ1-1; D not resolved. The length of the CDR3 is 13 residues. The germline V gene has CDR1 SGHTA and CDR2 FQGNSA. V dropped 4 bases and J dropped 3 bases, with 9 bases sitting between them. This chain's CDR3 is CASSSQEDTEAFF. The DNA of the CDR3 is TGTGCCAGCAGCTCTCAGGAGGACACTGAAGCTTTCTTT.

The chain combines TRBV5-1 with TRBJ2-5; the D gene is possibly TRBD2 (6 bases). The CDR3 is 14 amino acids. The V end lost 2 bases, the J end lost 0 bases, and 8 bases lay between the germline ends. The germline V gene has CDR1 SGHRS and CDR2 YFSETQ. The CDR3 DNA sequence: TGCGCCAGCAGCTTTGGAGGGTACCAAGAGACCCAGTACTTC. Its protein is CASSFGGYQETQYF.

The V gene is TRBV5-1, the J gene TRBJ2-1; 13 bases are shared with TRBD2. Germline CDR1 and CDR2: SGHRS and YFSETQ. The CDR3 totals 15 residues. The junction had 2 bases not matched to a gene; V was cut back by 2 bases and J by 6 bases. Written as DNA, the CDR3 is TGCGCCAGCAGCTTCGGACTAGCGGGAGCCAATGAGCAGTTCTTC. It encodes CASSFGLAGANEQFF. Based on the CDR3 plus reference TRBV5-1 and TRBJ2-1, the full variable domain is KAGVTQTPRYLIKTRGQQVTLSCSPISGHRSVSWYQQTPGQGLQFLFEYFSETQRNKGNFPGRFSGRQFSNSRSEMNVSTLELGDSALYLCASSFGLAGANEQFFGPGTRLTVL.

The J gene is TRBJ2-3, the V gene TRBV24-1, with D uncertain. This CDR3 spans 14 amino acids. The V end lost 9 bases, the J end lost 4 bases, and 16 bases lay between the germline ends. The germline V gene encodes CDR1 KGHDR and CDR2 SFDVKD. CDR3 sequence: CATARVSAADTQYF. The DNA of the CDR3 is TGTGCCACCGCCCGCGTTTCGGCGGCAGATACGCAGTATTTT.

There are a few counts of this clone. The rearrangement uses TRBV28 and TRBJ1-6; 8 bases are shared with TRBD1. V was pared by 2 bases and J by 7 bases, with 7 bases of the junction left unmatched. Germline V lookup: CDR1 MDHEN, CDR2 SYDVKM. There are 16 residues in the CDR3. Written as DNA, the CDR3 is TGTGCCAGCAGTTTACCGAGACAGGGGAGGAATTCACCCCTCCACTTT. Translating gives CASSLPRQGRNSPLHF.

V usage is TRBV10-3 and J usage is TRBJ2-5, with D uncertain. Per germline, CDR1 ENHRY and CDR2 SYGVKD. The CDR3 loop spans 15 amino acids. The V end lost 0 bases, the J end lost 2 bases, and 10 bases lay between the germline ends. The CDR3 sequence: CAISESVQLQETQYF. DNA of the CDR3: TGTGCCATCAGTGAGTCGGTACAGCTTCAAGAGACCCAGTACTTC.

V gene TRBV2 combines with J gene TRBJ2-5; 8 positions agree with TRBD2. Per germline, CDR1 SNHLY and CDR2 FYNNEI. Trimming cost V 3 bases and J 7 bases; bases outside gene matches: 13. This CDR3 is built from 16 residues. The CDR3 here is CASSERPPGGPGTQYF. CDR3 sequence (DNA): TGTGCCAGCAGTGAGCGACCGCCGGGAGGGCCCGGGACCCAGTACTTC.